This section outlines one T cell receptor beta chain sequence together with its context. Antigen unknown. A much larger clone lies a single base off, so this may be a read error. 13 Jbeta primers and 60 Vbeta primers were used for the PCR. The assay was immunoSEQ multiplex PCR, and TCRdb's table has in-frame clones only and misses some. The data contain around 180,000 clones, 77% of them seen just once; the ten biggest clones take up 1.2% to 1.5%. The data were obtained in a study of cytomegalovirus exposure and HLA in healthy donors. Points from the study as a whole: Analysis performed later showed TCR beta chains linked to HLA being more clonally expanded than equally common others. No immune exposure information besides CMV serostatus was available.

The specimen sequenced was PBMCs. The receptor's source is a woman in her twenties or thirties in good health and CMV-seropositive.

In nucleotides, the CDR3 is TGTGCCAGCAGTTTCGGGACAGGGGGCACTGAAGCTTTCTTT. It is translated as CASSFGTGGTEAFF. The V and J genes are TRBV2 and TRBJ1-1; 11 positions match TRBD1. This CDR3 contains 14 residues. Trimming took 5 bases from V and 4 from J; bases not matched to a gene: 3. Germline V gene sequence: CDR1 SNHLY, CDR2 FYNNEI.